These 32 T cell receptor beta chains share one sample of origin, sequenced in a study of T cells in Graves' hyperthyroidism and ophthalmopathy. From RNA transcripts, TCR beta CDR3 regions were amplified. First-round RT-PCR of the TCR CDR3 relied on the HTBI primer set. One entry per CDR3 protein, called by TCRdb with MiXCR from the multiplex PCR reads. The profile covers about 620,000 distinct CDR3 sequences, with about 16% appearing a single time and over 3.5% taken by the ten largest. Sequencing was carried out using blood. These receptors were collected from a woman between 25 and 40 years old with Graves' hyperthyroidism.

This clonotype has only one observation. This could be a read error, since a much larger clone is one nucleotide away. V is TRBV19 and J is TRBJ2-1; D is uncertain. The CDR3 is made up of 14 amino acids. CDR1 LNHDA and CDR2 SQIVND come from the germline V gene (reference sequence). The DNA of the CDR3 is TGTGCCAGTAGTGCGAGTGCCATCTCCAATGAGCAGTCCTTC. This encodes CASSASAISNEQSF.

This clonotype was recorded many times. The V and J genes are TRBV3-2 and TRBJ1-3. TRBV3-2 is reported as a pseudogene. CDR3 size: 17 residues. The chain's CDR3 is CASSQDDETGTGNTIYF. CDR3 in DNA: TGTGCCAGCAGCCAAGATGACGAGACGGGAACTGGAAACACCATATATTTT.

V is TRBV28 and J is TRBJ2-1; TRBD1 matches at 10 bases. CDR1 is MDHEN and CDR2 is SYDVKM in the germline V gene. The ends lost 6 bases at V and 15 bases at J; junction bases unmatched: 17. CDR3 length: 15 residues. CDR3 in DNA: TGTGCCAGCAGATATTCCGGGACAGGGGAGTATAGGCCGTTCTTC. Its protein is CASRYSGTGEYRPFF.

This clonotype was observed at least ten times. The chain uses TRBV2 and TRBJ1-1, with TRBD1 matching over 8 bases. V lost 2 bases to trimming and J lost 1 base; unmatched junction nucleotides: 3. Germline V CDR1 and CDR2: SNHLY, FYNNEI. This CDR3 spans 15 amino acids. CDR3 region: CASSEQGAANTEAFF. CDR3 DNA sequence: TGTGCCAGCAGTGAACAGGGGGCGGCGAACACTGAAGCTTTCTTT.

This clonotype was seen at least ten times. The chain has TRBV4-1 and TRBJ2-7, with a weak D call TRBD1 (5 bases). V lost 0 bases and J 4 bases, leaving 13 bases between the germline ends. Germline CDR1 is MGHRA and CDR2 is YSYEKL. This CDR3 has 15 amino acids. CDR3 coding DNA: TGCGCCAGCAGCCAAGATAGGCAGGGTGGGTACGAGCAGTACTTC. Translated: CASSQDRQGGYEQYF.

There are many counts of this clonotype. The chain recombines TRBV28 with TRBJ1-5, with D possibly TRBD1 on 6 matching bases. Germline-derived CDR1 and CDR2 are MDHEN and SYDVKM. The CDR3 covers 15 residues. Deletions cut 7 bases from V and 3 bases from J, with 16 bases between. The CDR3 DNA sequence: TGTGCCAGCAAGTCCCCTGGACAGTACAATCAGCCCCAGCATTTT. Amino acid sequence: CASKSPGQYNQPQHF.

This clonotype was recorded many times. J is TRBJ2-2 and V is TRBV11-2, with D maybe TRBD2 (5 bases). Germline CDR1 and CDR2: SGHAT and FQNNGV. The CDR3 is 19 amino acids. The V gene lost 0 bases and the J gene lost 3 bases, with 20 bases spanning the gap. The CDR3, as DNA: TGTGCCAGCAGCTTAGATCACCCTAGCAGCACCCTGGACACCGGGGAGCTGTTTTTT. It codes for CASSLDHPSSTLDTGELFF.

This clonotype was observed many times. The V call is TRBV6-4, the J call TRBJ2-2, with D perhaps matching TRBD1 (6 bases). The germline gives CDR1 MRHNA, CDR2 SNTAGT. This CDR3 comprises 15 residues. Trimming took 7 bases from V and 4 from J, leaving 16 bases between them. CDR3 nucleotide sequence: TGTGCCAGCAAGCAGCAGGGGTTGAGCACCGGGGAGCTGTTTTTT. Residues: CASKQQGLSTGELFF.

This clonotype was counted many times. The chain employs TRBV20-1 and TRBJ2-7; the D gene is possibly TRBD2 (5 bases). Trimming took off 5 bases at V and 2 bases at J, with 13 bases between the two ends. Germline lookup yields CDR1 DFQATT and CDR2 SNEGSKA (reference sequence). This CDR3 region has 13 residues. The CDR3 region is CSAQDGVAYEQYF. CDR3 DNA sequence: TGCAGTGCTCAAGACGGGGTAGCCTACGAGCAGTACTTC.

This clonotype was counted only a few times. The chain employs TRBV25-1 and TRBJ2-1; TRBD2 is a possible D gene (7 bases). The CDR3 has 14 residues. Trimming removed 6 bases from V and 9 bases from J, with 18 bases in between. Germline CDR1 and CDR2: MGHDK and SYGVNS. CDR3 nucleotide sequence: TGTGCCAGCAGGAAGCTGGGGGGGGCCGGTGAGCAGTTCTTC. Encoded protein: CASRKLGGAGEQFF.

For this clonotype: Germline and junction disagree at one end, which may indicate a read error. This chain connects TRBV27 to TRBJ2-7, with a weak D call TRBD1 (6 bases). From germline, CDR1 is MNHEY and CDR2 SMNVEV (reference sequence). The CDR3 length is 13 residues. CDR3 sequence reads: CAAIRDTPYEHYF. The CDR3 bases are TGTGCCGCGATAAGGGACACACCCTACGAGCACTACTTC.

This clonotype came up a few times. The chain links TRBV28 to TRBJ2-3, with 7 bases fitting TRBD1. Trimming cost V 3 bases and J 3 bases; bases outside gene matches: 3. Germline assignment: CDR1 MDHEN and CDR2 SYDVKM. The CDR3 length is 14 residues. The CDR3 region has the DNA TGTGCCAGCAGTTTGCCGACAGGGACAGATACGCAGTATTTT. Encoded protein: CASSLPTGTDTQYF.

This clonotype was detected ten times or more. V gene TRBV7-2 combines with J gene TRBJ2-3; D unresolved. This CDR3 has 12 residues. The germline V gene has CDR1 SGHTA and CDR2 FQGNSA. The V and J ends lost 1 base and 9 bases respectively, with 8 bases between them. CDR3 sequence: CASSLEVTTQYF. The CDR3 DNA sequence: TGTGCCAGCAGCTTAGAAGTAACGACGCAGTATTTT.

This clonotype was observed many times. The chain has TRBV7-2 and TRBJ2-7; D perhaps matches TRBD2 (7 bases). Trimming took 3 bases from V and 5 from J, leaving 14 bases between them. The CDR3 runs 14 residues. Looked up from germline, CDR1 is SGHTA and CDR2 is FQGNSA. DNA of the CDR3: TGTGCCAGCAGCTTCGCGGGGGCGTATAACGAGCAGTACTTC. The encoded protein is CASSFAGAYNEQYF.

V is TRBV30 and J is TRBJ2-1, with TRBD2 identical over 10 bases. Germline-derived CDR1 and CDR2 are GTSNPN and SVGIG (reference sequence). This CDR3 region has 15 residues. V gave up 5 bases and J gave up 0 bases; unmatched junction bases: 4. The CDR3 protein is CAWGLAASSYNEQFF. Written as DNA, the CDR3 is TGTGCCTGGGGACTAGCGGCCAGCTCCTACAATGAGCAGTTCTTC. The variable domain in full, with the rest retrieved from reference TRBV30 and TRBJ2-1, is SQTIHQWPATLVQPVGSPLSLECTVEGTSNPNLYWYRQAAGRGLQLLFYSVGIGQISSEVPQNLSASRPQDRQFILSSKKLLLSDSGFYLCAWGLAASSYNEQFFGPGTRLTVL.

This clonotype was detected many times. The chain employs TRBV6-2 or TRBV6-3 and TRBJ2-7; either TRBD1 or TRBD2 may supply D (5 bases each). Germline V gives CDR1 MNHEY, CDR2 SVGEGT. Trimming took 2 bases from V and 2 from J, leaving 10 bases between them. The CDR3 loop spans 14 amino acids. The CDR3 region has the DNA TGTGCCAGCAGTTACCGGGGCGGCCCCTACGAGCAGTACTTC. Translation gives CASSYRGGPYEQYF.

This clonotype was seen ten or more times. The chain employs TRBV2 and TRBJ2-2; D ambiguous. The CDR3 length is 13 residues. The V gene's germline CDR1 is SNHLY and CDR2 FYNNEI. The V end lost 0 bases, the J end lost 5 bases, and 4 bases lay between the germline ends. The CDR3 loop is CASSEAGTGELFF. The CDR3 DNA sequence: TGTGCCAGCAGTGAAGCCGGAACCGGGGAGCTGTTTTTT. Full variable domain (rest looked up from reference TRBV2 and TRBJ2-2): EPEVTQTPSHQVTQMGQEVILRCVPISNHLYFYWYRQILGQKVEFLVSFYNNEISEKSEIFDDQFSVERPDGSNFTLKIRSTKLEDSAMYFCASSEAGTGELFFGEGSRLTVL.

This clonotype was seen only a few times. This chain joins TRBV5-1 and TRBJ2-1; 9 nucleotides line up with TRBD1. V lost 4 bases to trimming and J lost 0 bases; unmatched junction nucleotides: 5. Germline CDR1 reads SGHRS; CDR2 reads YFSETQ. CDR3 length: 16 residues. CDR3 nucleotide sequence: TGCGCCAGCAGCCGGGTGACAGGGGGCTCCTACAATGAGCAGTTCTTC. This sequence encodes CASSRVTGGSYNEQFF.

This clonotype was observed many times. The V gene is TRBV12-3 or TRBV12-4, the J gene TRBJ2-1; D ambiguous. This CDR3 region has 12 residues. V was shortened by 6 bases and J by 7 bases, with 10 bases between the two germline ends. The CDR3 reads CASSSGENEQFF. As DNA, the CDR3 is TGTGCCAGCAGCTCGGGCGAGAATGAGCAGTTCTTC.

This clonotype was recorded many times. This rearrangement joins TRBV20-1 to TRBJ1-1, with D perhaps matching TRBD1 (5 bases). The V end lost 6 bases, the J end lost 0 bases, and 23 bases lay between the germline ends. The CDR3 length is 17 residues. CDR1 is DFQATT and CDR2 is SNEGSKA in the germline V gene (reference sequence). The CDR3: CSAGHIPQGWMNTEAFF. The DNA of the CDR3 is TGCAGTGCCGGCCACATACCTCAGGGATGGATGAACACTGAAGCTTTCTTT.

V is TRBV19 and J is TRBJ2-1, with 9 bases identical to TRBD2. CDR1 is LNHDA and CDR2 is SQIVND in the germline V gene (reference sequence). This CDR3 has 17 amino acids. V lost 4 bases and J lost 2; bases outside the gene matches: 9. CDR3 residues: CASSNNPAGGTYNEQFF. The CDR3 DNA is TGTGCCAGTAGTAACAACCCTGCGGGAGGGACCTACAATGAGCAGTTCTTC.

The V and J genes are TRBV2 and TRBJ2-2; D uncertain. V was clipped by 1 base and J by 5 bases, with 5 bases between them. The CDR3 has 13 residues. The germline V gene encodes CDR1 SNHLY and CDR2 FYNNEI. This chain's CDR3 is CASSEVKTGELFF. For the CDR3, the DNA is TGTGCCAGCAGTGAAGTAAAGACCGGGGAGCTGTTTTTT. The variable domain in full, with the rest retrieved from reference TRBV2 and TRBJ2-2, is EPEVTQTPSHQVTQMGQEVILRCVPISNHLYFYWYRQILGQKVEFLVSFYNNEISEKSEIFDDQFSVERPDGSNFTLKIRSTKLEDSAMYFCASSEVKTGELFFGEGSRLTVL.

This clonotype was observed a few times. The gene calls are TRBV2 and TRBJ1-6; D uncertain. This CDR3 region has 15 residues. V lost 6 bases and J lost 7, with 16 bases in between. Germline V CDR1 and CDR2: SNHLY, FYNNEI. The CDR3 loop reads CASSPGRPWNSPLHF. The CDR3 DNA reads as TGTGCCAGCAGCCCCGGACGGCCTTGGAATTCACCCCTCCACTTT.

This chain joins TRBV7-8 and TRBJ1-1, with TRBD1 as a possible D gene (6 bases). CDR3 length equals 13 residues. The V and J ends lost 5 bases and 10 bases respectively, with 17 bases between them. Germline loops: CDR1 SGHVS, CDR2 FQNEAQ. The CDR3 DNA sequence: TGTGCCAGCAGCGAAGACAGGTTCATAACAGCTTTCTTT. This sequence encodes CASSEDRFITAFF.

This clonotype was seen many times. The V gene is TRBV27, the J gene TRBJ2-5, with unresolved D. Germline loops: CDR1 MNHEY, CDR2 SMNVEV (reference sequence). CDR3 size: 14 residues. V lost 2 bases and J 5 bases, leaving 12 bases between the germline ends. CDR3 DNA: TGTGCCAGCAGTTTAAACGGGCTCGAGGAGACCCAGTACTTC. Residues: CASSLNGLEETQYF.

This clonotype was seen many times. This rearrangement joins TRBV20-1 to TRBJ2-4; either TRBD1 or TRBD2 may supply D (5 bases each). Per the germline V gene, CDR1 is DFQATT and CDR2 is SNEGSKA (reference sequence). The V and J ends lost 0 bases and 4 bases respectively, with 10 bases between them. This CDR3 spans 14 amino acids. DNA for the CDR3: TGCAGTGCTAGAGAAGTCGGGGCAAAAAACATTCAGTACTTC. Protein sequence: CSAREVGAKNIQYF.

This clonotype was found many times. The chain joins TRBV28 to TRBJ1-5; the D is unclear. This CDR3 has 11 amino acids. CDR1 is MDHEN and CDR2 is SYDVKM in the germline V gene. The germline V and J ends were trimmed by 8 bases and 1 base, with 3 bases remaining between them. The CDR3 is CASGSNQPQHF. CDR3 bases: TGTGCCAGCGGGAGCAATCAGCCCCAGCATTTT.

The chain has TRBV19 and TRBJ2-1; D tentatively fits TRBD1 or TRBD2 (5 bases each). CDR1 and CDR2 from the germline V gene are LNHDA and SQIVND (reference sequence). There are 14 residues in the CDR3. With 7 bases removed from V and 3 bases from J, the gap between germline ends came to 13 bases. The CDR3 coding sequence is TGTGCCAGTATGGGGGTGGGCGGCTACAATGAGCAGTTCTTC. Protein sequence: CASMGVGGYNEQFF.

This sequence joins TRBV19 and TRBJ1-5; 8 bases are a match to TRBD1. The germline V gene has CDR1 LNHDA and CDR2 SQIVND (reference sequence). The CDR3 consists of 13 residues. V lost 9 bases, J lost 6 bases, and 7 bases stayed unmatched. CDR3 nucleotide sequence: TGTGCCAGCTCACAGGGGGTGTTTCAGCCCCAGCATTTT. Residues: CASSQGVFQPQHF.

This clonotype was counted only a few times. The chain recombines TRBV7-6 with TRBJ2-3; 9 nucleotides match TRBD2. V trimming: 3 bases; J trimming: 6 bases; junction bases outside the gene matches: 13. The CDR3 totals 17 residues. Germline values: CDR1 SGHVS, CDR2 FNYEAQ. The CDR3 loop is CASSFRSGLAGTDTQYF. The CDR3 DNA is TGTGCCAGCAGCTTCAGGAGTGGGCTAGCGGGAACGGATACGCAGTATTTT.

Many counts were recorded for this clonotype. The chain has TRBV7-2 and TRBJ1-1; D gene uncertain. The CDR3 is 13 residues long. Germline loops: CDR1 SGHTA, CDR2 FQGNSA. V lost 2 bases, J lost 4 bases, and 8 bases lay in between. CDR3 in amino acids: CASSLTWVTEAFF. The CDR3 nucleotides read TGTGCCAGCAGCTTAACTTGGGTCACTGAAGCTTTCTTT.

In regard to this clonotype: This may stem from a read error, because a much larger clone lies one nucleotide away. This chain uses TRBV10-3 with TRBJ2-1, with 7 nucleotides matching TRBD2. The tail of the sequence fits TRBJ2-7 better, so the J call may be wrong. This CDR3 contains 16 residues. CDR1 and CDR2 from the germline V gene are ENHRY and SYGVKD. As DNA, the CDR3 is TGTGCCATCAGTGAAGGTAGCGGGTTGACCTACAATGAGCAGTACTTC. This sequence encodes CAISEGSGLTYNEQYF.